The 13 T cell receptor beta chains below come from one sample, sequenced in a study of blood T cell repertoires in COVID-19. TCRdb's copy holds only in-frame clones and misses some; the assay was immunoSEQ multiplex PCR. The profile shows about 320,000 clones, 70% to 90% of them singletons. The source material was peripheral blood. These receptor sequences come from a human donor in a cohort sampled during active COVID-19.

V gene TRBV6-5 combines with J gene TRBJ2-3; possibly TRBD1 for D (6 bases). The CDR3 has 15 amino acids. Germline V lookup: CDR1 MNHEY, CDR2 SVGAGI. Trimming took 7 bases from V and 4 from J, leaving 18 bases between them. The CDR3 sequence is CASTLQGAHSDTQYF. The CDR3, as DNA: TGTGCCAGCACACTACAGGGAGCGCATTCAGATACGCAGTATTTT.

The rearrangement links TRBV2 to TRBJ1-1; the D is unclear. The CDR3 runs 11 residues. CDR1 is SNHLY and CDR2 is FYNNEI in the germline V gene. The germline V and J ends were trimmed by 2 bases and 9 bases, with 7 bases remaining between them. The CDR3 sequence: CASSETEKAFF. The CDR3 DNA reads as TGTGCCAGCAGTGAAACAGAAAAAGCTTTCTTT. The full variable domain, its missing parts supplied by reference TRBV2 and TRBJ1-1, is EPEVTQTPSHQVTQMGQEVILRCVPISNHLYFYWYRQILGQKVEFLVSFYNNEISEKSEIFDDQFSVERPDGSNFTLKIRSTKLEDSAMYFCASSETEKAFFGQGTRLTVV.

The genes are TRBV18 and TRBJ2-7, with D unclear. The CDR3 runs 13 residues. Between the trimmed V and J ends, which lost 3 bases and 0 bases, there was a span of 6 bases. The germline CDR1 and CDR2 sequences are KGHSH and LQKENI. The CDR3 DNA follows: TGTGCCAGCTCACCTGGCAACTCCTACGAGCAGTACTTC. It specifies CASSPGNSYEQYF.

The chain links TRBV7-3 to TRBJ1-1, with D hard to call. There are 14 residues in the CDR3. Trimming shortened V by 0 bases and J by 5 bases, and 10 bases separated the two germline ends. Germline CDR1 reads SGHTA; CDR2 reads FQGTGA. The CDR3 coding sequence is TGTGCCAGCAGCTTAACGCCAGGTAAAACTGAAGCTTTCTTT. Translating it yields CASSLTPGKTEAFF.

The V gene is TRBV18, the J gene TRBJ2-7, with D unresolved. Germline V lookup: CDR1 KGHSH, CDR2 LQKENI. The ends were cut back, 2 bases at V and 3 bases at J, with 11 bases in the middle. The CDR3 contains 14 residues. The CDR3 bases are TGTGCCAGCTCACCATTCTCAGGAAACTACGAGCAGTACTTC. Encoded protein: CASSPFSGNYEQYF.

This clone was seen just once. The J gene is TRBJ1-1, the V gene TRBV3-1 (or the pseudogene TRBV3-2); D is undetermined. V gave up 1 base and J gave up 5 bases, with 11 bases separating them. The CDR3 has 14 residues. Germline V gene sequence: CDR1 LGHDT, CDR2 YNNKEL (reference sequence). The CDR3 nucleotides are TGTGCCAGCAGCCAAGTAGGCGGTCGAACTGAAGCTTTCTTT. Its translation is CASSQVGGRTEAFF.

The chain combines TRBV24-1 with TRBJ1-4; 8 nucleotides agree with TRBD1. The germline V gene encodes CDR1 KGHDR and CDR2 SFDVKD. J gave up 4 bases and V 3 bases, and 6 bases lay outside the gene matches. This CDR3 contains 16 residues. CDR3 protein: CATSDAGQGGNEKLFF. The CDR3 DNA sequence: TGTGCCACCAGTGATGCAGGACAGGGAGGTAATGAAAAACTGTTTTTT.

This chain connects TRBV7-3 to TRBJ1-1; D may be TRBD1 (5 bases). CDR1 and CDR2 from the germline V gene are SGHTA and FQGTGA. This CDR3 has 14 residues. The V and J ends lost 5 bases and 4 bases respectively, with 14 bases between them. The CDR3 DNA is TGTGCCAGCAGCCCAAAGGGCGGGGGCACTGAAGCTTTCTTT. Translation: CASSPKGGGTEAFF.

V is TRBV14 and J is TRBJ2-4; 8 bases agree with TRBD2. J gave up 11 bases and V 0 bases, and 3 bases lay outside the gene matches. There are 13 residues in the CDR3. Germline CDR1 reads SGHDN; CDR2 reads FVKESK. The CDR3 region is CASSQDTLAVQYF. CDR3 bases: TGTGCCAGCAGCCAAGATACACTAGCGGTTCAGTACTTC.

In its sample, this clone was seen a few times. The chain has TRBV5-1 and TRBJ1-1; D perhaps matches TRBD1 (6 bases). Germline CDR1 SGHRS, CDR2 YFSETQ. The length of the CDR3 is 14 residues. V was cut by 4 bases and J by 1 base, with 11 bases left in between. As DNA, the CDR3 is TGCGCCAGCAGCGTAGCGACAGGGAACACTGAAGCTTTCTTT. This translates into CASSVATGNTEAFF. Variable domain in full (rest from reference TRBV5-1 and TRBJ1-1): KAGVTQTPRYLIKTRGQQVTLSCSPISGHRSVSWYQQTPGQGLQFLFEYFSETQRNKGNFPGRFSGRQFSNSRSEMNVSTLELGDSALYLCASSVATGNTEAFFGQGTRLTVV.

The rearrangement joins TRBV7-2 to TRBJ1-1; D possibly corresponds to TRBD1 (6 bases). The CDR3 covers 13 residues. V lost 5 bases and J 10 bases, leaving 17 bases between the germline ends. Per the germline V gene, CDR1 is SGHTA and CDR2 is FQGNSA. The CDR3 DNA reads as TGTGCCAGCAGCCAACAAAGGGGGATGTCAGCTTTCTTT. Translating it yields CASSQQRGMSAFF.

The gene calls are TRBV24-1 and TRBJ1-5; the match to TRBD1 covers 9 bases. From germline, CDR1 is KGHDR and CDR2 SFDVKD. J lost 4 bases, V lost 6 bases, and 3 bases had no gene match. The CDR3 is 14 amino acids. In DNA form, the CDR3 reads TGTGCCACCAGTATTGGGACAGGGAATCAGCCCCAGCATTTT. Its translation: CATSIGTGNQPQHF.

V usage is TRBV18 and J usage is TRBJ1-1; D uncertain. Trimming took off 5 bases at V and 1 base at J, with 14 bases between the two ends. The CDR3 covers 15 residues. Germline loops: CDR1 KGHSH, CDR2 LQKENI. The CDR3 sequence is CASSLQRSENTEAFF. CDR3 nucleotides: TGTGCCAGCTCATTACAAAGATCAGAGAACACTGAAGCTTTCTTT.